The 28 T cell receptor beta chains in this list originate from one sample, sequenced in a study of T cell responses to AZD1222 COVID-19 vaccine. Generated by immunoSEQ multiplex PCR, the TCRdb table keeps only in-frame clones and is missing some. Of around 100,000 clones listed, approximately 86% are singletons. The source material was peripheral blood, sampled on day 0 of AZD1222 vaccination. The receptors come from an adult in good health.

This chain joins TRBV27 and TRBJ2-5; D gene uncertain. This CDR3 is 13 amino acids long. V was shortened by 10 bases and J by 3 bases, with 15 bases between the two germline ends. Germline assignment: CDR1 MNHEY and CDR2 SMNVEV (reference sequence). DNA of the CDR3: TGTGCCACCTCAGCCCGGTTCGAAGAGACCCAGTACTTC. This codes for CATSARFEETQYF.

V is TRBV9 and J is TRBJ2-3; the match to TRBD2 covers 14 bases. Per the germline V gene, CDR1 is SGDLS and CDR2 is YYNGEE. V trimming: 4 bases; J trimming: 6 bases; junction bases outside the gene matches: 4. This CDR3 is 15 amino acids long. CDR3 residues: CASSLGTSGGDTQYF. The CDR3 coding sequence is TGTGCCAGCAGCCTGGGGACTAGCGGGGGTGATACGCAGTATTTT.

The CDR3 loop is CASSSWISGNTEAFF. The CDR3 DNA follows: TGTGCCAGCAGTTCTTGGATTTCAGGGAACACTGAAGCTTTCTTT. The chain couples TRBV7-9 to TRBJ1-1; the D is unclear. The V and J ends lost 6 bases and 1 base respectively, with 15 bases between them. The germline CDR1 and CDR2 sequences are SEHNR and FQNEAQ (reference sequence). This CDR3 spans 15 amino acids.

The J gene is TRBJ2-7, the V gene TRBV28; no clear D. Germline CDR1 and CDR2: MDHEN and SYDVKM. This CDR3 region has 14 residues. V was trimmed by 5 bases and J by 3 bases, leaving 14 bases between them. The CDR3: CASSVMSLFYEQYF. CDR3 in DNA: TGTGCCAGCAGTGTCATGAGTCTCTTCTACGAGCAGTACTTC. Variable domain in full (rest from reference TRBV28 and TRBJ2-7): DVKVTQSSRYLVKRTGEKVFLECVQDMDHENMFWYRQDPGLGLRLIYFSYDVKMKEKGDIPEGYSVSREKKERFSLILESASTNQTSMYLCASSVMSLFYEQYFGPGTRLTVT.

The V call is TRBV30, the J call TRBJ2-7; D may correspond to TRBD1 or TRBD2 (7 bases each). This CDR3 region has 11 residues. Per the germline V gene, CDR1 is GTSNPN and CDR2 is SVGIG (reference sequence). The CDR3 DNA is TGTGCAGGGGGGGGACAGTACGAGCAGTACTTC. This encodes CAGGGQYEQYF.

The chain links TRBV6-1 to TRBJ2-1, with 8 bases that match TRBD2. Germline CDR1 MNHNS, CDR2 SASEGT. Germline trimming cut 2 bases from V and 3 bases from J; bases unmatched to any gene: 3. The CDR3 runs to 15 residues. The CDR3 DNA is TGTGCCAGCAGTGAATCGAGCGGGGGCTACAATGAGCAGTTCTTC. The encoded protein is CASSESSGGYNEQFF.

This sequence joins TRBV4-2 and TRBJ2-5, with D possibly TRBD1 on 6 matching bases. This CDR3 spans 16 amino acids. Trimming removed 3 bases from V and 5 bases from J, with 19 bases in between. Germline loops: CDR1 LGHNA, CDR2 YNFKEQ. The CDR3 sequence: CASSQSTGTSTETQYF. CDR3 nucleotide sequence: TGTGCCAGCAGCCAGAGTACAGGGACGAGTACGGAGACCCAGTACTTC.

CDR3 loop: CASSIFQGLDYGYTF. DNA of the CDR3: TGTGCCAGTAGTATATTCCAGGGGTTGGACTATGGCTACACCTTC. This rearrangement joins TRBV19 to TRBJ1-2; tentatively, D is TRBD1 (6 bases). CDR3 length: 15 amino acids. Trimming stripped 2 bases from V and 3 bases from J, with 13 bases between. Germline-derived CDR1 and CDR2 are LNHDA and SQIVND (reference sequence).

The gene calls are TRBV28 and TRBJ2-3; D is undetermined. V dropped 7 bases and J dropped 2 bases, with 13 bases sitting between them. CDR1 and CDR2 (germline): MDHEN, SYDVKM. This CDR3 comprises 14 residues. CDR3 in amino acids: CASTFPETTDTQYF. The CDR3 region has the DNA TGTGCCAGCACCTTCCCGGAGACCACAGATACGCAGTATTTT.

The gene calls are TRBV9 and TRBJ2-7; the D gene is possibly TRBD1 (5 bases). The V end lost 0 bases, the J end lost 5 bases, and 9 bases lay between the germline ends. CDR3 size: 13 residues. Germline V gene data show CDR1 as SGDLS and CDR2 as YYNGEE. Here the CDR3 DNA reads TGTGCCAGCAGCGTAGAAAGCAGGGACGAGCAGTACTTC. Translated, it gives CASSVESRDEQYF.

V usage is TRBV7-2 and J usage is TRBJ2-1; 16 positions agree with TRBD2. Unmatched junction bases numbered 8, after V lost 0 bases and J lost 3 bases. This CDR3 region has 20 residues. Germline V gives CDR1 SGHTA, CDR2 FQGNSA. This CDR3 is CASSLAPGLAGGGLYNEQFF. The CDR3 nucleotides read TGTGCCAGCAGCTTAGCCCCGGGACTAGCGGGAGGGGGACTCTACAATGAGCAGTTCTTC.

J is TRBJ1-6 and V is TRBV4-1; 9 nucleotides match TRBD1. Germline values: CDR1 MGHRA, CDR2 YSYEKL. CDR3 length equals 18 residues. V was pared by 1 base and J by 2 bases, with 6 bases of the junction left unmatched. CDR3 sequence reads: CASSQVGQGRTYNSPLHF. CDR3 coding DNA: TGCGCCAGCAGCCAAGTGGGACAGGGTAGGACCTATAATTCACCCCTCCACTTT.

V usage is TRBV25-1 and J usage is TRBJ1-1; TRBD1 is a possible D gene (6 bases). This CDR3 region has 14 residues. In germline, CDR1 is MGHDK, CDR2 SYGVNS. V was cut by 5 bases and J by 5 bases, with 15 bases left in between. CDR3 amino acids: CASSNRVESTEAFF. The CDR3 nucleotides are TGTGCCAGCAGTAACAGGGTTGAGTCTACTGAAGCTTTCTTT.

The CDR3 nucleotides read TGTGCCAGCAGTGGACTGGGCGATGAGCAGTTCTTC. This encodes CASSGLGDEQFF. The rearrangement uses TRBV2 and TRBJ2-1; D is ambiguous. Trimming removed 4 bases from V and 8 bases from J, with 9 bases in between. This CDR3 spans 12 amino acids. The germline CDR1 and CDR2 sequences are SNHLY and FYNNEI.

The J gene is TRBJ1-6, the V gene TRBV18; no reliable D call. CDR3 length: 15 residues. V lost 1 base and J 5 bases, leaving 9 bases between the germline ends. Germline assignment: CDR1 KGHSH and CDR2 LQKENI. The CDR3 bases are TGTGCCAGCTCACCACAAAGCCAGCATAATTCACCCCTCCACTTT. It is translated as CASSPQSQHNSPLHF.

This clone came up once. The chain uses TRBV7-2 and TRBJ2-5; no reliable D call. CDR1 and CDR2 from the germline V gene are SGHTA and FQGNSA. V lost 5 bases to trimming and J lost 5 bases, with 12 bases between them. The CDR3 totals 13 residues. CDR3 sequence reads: CASSRVFSETQYF. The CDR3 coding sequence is TGTGCCAGCAGCAGGGTTTTTAGTGAGACCCAGTACTTC.

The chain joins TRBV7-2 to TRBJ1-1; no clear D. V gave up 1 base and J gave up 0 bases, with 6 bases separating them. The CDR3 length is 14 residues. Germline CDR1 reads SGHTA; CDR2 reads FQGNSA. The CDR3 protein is CASSLVTLNTEAFF. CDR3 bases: TGTGCCAGCAGCTTAGTCACCTTGAACACTGAAGCTTTCTTT.

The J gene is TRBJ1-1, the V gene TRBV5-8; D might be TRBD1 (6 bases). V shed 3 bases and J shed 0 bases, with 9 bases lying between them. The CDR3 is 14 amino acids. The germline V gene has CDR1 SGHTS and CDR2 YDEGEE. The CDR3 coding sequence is TGTGCCAGCAGCTCACAGGGCTTGAACACTGAAGCTTTCTTT. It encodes CASSSQGLNTEAFF.

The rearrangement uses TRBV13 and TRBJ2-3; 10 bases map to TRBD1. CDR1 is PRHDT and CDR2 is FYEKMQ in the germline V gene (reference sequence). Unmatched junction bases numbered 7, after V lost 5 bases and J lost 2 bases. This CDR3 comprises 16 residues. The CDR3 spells CASSQPGQGNTDTQYF. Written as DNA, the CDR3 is TGTGCCAGCAGCCAACCGGGACAGGGGAACACAGATACGCAGTATTTT.

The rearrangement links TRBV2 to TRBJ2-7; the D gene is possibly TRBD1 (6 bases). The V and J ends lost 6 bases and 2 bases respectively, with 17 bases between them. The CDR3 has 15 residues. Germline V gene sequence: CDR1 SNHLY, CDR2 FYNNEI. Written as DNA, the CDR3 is TGTGCCAGCAGCAACCTGAGGGACACCACCTACGAGCAGTACTTC. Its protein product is CASSNLRDTTYEQYF.

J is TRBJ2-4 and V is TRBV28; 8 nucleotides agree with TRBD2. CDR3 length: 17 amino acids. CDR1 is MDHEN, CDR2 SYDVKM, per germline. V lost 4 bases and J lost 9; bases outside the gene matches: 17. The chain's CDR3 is CASSSAVAGTTLSIQYF. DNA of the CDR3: TGTGCCAGCAGTTCGGCCGTAGCGGGGACGACTTTGAGCATTCAGTACTTC.

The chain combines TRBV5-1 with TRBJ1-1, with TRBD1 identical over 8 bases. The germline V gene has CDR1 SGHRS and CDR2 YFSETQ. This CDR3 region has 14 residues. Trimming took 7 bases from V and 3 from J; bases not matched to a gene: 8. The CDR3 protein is CASGRTGTDTEAFF. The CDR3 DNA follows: TGCGCCAGCGGCCGGACAGGGACCGACACTGAAGCTTTCTTT.

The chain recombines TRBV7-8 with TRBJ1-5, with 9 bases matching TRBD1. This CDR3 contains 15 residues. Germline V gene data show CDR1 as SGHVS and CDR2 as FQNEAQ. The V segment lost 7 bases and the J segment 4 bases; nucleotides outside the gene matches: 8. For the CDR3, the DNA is TGTGCCAGCATCGCAGGGACAGGGCCGAATCAGCCCCAGCATTTT. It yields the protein CASIAGTGPNQPQHF.

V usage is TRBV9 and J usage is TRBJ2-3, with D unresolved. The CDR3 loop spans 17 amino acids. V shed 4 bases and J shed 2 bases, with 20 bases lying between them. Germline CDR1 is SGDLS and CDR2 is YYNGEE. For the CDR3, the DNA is TGTGCCAGCAGCCTCAACGACCGTGCACCTTCCACAGATACGCAGTATTTT. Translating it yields CASSLNDRAPSTDTQYF.

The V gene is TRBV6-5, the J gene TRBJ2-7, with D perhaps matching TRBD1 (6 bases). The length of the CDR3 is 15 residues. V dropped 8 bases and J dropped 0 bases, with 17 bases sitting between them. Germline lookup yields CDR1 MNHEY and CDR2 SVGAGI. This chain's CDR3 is CASRQQGGFSYEQYF. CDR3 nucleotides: TGTGCCAGCCGTCAGCAAGGGGGATTCTCCTACGAGCAGTACTTC.

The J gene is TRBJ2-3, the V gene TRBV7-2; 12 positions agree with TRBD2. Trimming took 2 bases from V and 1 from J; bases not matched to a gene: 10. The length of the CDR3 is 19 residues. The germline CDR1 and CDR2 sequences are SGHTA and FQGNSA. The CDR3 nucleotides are TGTGCCAGCAGCTTATTCCTAGCGGGGGGGCCTAAGGGCACAGATACGCAGTATTTT. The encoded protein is CASSLFLAGGPKGTDTQYF.

The CDR3 is CASSIGTSGTYEQYF. Written as DNA, the CDR3 is TGTGCCAGTAGTATTGGGACTAGCGGGACCTACGAGCAGTACTTC. The rearrangement joins TRBV19 to TRBJ2-7; 13 bases line up with TRBD2. CDR3 size: 15 residues. Per the germline V gene, CDR1 is LNHDA and CDR2 is SQIVND (reference sequence). V dropped 3 bases and J dropped 2; count of bases not matched to a gene: 1.

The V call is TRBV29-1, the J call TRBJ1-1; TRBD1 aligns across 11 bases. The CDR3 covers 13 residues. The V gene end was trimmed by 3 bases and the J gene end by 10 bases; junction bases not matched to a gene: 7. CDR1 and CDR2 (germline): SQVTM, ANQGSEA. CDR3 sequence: CSVDIGQGAGAFF. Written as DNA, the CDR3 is TGCAGCGTTGATATTGGACAGGGGGCAGGAGCTTTCTTT. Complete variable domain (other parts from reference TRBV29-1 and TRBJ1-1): SAVISQKPSRDICQRGTSLTIQCQVDSQVTMMFWYRQQPGQSLTLIATANQGSEATYESGFVIDKFPISRPNLTFSTLTVSNMSPEDSSIYLCSVDIGQGAGAFFGQGTRLTVV.